This TCR beta chain came from a study of blood T cells in healthy people across ages. CDR3 size: 12 residues. Germline V gene lookup returns CDR1 SGHRS and CDR2 YFSETQ. V gave up 3 bases and J gave up 10 bases; unmatched junction bases: 4. The sample, about 9.2 milliliters of peripheral blood, was drawn from each donor. In this sample, this clonotype turned up a few times. The antigen remains unidentified. It was with a sample-barcoded 5' primer and a J-beta primer mix that a second PCR of about 7 to 12 cycles was run. Every sample produced at least 2.5 million CDR3-containing paired-end reads. MiXCR, run by TCRdb on the 5' RACE reads, gives a single entry per CDR3 protein. The sample has about 1.7 million distinct CDR3 sequences, 28% seen once. General study points: More naive CD4+ cells and higher diversity were found in long-lived than in aged donors.

The chain has TRBV5-1 and TRBJ1-2, with 9 bases lining up with TRBD1. Sequencing was performed on blood. This clonotype originated in a woman between 25 and 40 years old in good health. CDR3 loop: CASSSQGAYYTF. Written as DNA, the CDR3 is TGCGCCAGCAGCTCACAGGGGGCATACTACACCTTC.